The rows below give T cell receptor beta chains drawn from one sample of a study of cytomegalovirus exposure and HLA in healthy donors. Some clones are missing from TCRdb's copy, which holds only in-frame ones; the method was immunoSEQ multiplex PCR. The sample contains about 130,000 clones, approximately 80% of which appear only once. The specimen was PBMCs. Source of these receptors: a man aged 30-40 years in good health and CMV-seropositive. Each CDR3 is given with its conserved first and last residue. D genes are given only for firm matches. Clone size appears in some rows only: once, few, many, or a class for an expanded clone.

j_call,v_call,d_call,cdr3_length,clone_size,cdr3_nt,cdr3_aa
TRBJ1-1,TRBV11-2,.,14,.,TGTGCCAGCAGCTTAGACAGGGAGGACACTGAAGCTTTCTTT,CASSLDREDTEAFF
TRBJ2-7,TRBV11-3,TRBD2,13,once,TGTGCCAGCAGCCCGGGAGGCTCCTACGAGCAGTACTTC,CASSPGGSYEQYF
TRBJ1-5,TRBV19,.,13,.,TGTGCCAGTAGTAACAGGGATAATCAGCCCCAGCATTTT,CASSNRDNQPQHF
TRBJ2-3,TRBV4-1,TRBD2,16,.,TGCGCCAGCAGCACCCGGACTAGCGGCCGCACAGATACGCAGTATTTT,CASSTRTSGRTDTQYF
TRBJ2-7,TRBV9,.,15,.,TGTGCCAGCAGCCCGGTGGGGGCTCCTTACTACGAGCAGTACTTC,CASSPVGAPYYEQYF
TRBJ2-2,TRBV10-1,.,14,once,TGCGCCAGCAGTGAGTCCCCGGGGGCCGGGGAGCTGTTTTTT,CASSESPGAGELFF
TRBJ2-7,TRBV29-1,.,11,.,TGCAGCGTTGAAGACAGTTACGAGCAGTACTTC,CSVEDSYEQYF
TRBJ1-1,TRBV28,.,14,few,TGTGCCAGCAGTTCACCGGTCATGAACACTGAAGCTTTCTTT,CASSSPVMNTEAFF
TRBJ2-7,TRBV18,TRBD1,13,.,TGTGCCAGCTCAACCGGGACAGGGGGCGAGCAGTACTTC,CASSTGTGGEQYF
TRBJ1-1,TRBV6-1,TRBD1,11,.,TGTGCCAGCAGGCGACAGGGTGAAGCTTTCTTT,CASRRQGEAFF
TRBJ2-1,TRBV10-3,.,15,.,TGTGCCATCACGAAGGCGGCCGGGAGATACAATGAGCAGTTCTTC,CAITKAAGRYNEQFF
TRBJ2-3,TRBV5-1,TRBD2,15,.,TGCGCCAGCAGCTCAGCGGGAGGGAACACAGATACGCAGTATTTT,CASSSAGGNTDTQYF
TRBJ2-5,TRBV5-1,TRBD1,16,.,TGCGCCAGCAGCTTGGCCAGGGACAGTAATATTGAGACCCAGTACTTC,CASSLARDSNIETQYF
TRBJ1-2,TRBV15,.,14,.,TGTGCCACCAGCAGAATGGACAAGAACTATGGCTACACCTTC,CATSRMDKNYGYTF
TRBJ1-4,TRBV5-6,TRBD1,13,.,TGTGCCAGCAGCCGGGGACAGGCAGAAAAACTGTTTTTT,CASSRGQAEKLFF
TRBJ2-7,TRBV11-2,TRBD2,14,.,TGTGCCAGCAGCGGGACTAGCGGGAGTTACGAGCAGTACTTC,CASSGTSGSYEQYF
TRBJ1-2,TRBV7-6,.,12,.,TGTGCCAGCTCGAGTCGTTCTTATGGCTACACCTTC,CASSSRSYGYTF
TRBJ2-7,TRBV5-1,TRBD2,16,.,TGCGCCAGCAGCTTGGGGTCTAGCGGGTTCTCCTACGAGCAGTACTTC,CASSLGSSGFSYEQYF
TRBJ2-1,TRBV11-3,.,14,.,TGTGCCAGCAGCTTTGGGAGCTCCTACAATGAGCAGTTCTTC,CASSFGSSYNEQFF
TRBJ2-2,TRBV6-4,.,15,.,TGTGCCAGCCGGGGTCCTGGGCCCGACTCGGGGGAGCTGTTTTTT,CASRGPGPDSGELFF
TRBJ2-7,TRBV5-1,.,15,.,TGCGCCAGCAGCACGGAGGGGTGGGGATGGAACGAGCAGTACTTC,CASSTEGWGWNEQYF
TRBJ2-1,TRBV11-1,.,14,.,TGTGCCAGCAGCGCCGCCTCCGGGGTCCATGAGCAGTTCTTC,CASSAASGVHEQFF
TRBJ1-2,TRBV27,TRBD1,21,.,TGTGCCAGCAGTTTATCCACCCAAAGACAGGGGCAATGGAAGGGATCCTATGGCTACACCTTC,CASSLSTQRQGQWKGSYGYTF
TRBJ1-2,TRBV5-4,TRBD1,12,.,TGTGCCAGCAGCGGACAGGGCGGTGGCTACACCTTC,CASSGQGGGYTF
TRBJ1-2,TRBV20-1,.,11,.,TGCAGTGCTAGCAGGGATGGCGGCTACACCTTC,CSASRDGGYTF
TRBJ1-2,TRBV27,TRBD1,14,.,TGTGCCAGCAGTTCGGCGGGACAGCGCTATGGCTACACCTTC,CASSSAGQRYGYTF
TRBJ1-5,TRBV27,.,17,.,TGTGCCAGCAGTCGCTTCGGGACTGCTAATAGCAATCAGCCCCAGCATTTT,CASSRFGTANSNQPQHF
TRBJ2-4,TRBV29-1,TRBD2,15,.,TGCAGCGTTAAGGGAGGGGACGTCGCCAAAAACATTCAGTACTTC,CSVKGGDVAKNIQYF